This T cell receptor beta chain was sequenced in a study of a mutant IDH1 vaccine in newly diagnosed glioma. The sample's time point: baseline, week 1 (first vaccination visit). Treatment meaning: pre-vaccination baseline after standard-of-care therapy. Only in-frame clones appear in the TCRdb table, and some are missing; sequencing was by immunoSEQ multiplex PCR. Among 59,000 or so clones, 91% were seen once, and the ten largest hold over 2.5%. Trimming cost V 1 base and J 4 bases; bases outside gene matches: 6. This CDR3 has 15 amino acids. CDR1 is SQVTM and CDR2 is ANQGSEA in the germline V gene. The sequence derives from a man aged 45 to 65 with glioma. The input for sequencing was PBMCs, taken from a glioma patient treated with radiotherapy, temozolomide or both. The V call is TRBV29-1, the J call TRBJ1-1; 10 bases are a match to TRBD1. The CDR3 DNA sequence: TGCAGCGTTGAAGTTCGGACAGGGGGTCGCACTGAAGCTTTCTTT. It translates to CSVEVRTGGRTEAFF.